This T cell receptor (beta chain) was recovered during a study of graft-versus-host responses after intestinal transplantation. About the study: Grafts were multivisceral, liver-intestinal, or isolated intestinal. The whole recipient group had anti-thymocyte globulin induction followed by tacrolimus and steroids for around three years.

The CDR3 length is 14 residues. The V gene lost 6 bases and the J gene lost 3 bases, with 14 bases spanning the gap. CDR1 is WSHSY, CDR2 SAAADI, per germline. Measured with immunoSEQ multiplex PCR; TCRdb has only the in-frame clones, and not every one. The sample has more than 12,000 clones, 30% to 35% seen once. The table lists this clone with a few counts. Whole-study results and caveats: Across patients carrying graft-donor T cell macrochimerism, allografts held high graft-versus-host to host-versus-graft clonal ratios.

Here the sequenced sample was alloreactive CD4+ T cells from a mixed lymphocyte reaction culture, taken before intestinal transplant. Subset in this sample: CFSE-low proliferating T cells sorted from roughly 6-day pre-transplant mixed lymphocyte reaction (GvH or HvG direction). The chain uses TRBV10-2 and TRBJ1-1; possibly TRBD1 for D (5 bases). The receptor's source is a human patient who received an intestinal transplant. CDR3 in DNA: TGCGCCAGCAGGCAGGGAATTGGGGACACTGAAGCTTTCTTT. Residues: CASRQGIGDTEAFF.